The 18 T cell receptor beta chains given below trace back to one sample, sequenced in a study of blood T cell repertoires in COVID-19. Assay: immunoSEQ multiplex PCR; the TCRdb copy retains only in-frame clones and omits some. The sample records 150,000 to 200,000 clones, around 80% being singletons. Sequencing was carried out using peripheral blood. The receptors here all came from a woman in her 70s with acute or convalescent COVID-19.

This chain uses TRBV3-1 (or the pseudogene TRBV3-2) with TRBJ1-5; D is ambiguous. The germline gives CDR1 LGHDT, CDR2 YNNKEL (reference sequence). Trimming removed 1 base from V and 4 bases from J, with 5 bases in between. This CDR3 has 13 amino acids. CDR3 residues: CASSQAPNQPQHF. For the CDR3, the DNA is TGTGCCAGCAGCCAAGCCCCAAATCAGCCCCAGCATTTT.

This clone was seen a handful of times. The chain combines TRBV19 with TRBJ1-1, with TRBD1 identical over 12 bases. CDR1 LNHDA and CDR2 SQIVND come from the germline V gene (reference sequence). CDR3 length: 14 amino acids. V shed 8 bases, J shed 4 bases, and the junction held 5 bases outside the gene matches. The CDR3 here is CASRRDRGPTEAFF. In nucleotides, the CDR3 is TGTGCCAGTCGCCGGGACAGGGGGCCCACTGAAGCTTTCTTT.

V usage is TRBV19 and J usage is TRBJ2-5; TRBD1 agrees at 8 bases. CDR1 LNHDA and CDR2 SQIVND come from the germline V gene (reference sequence). The ends lost 6 bases at V and 0 bases at J; junction bases unmatched: 3. The CDR3 contains 14 residues. CDR3: CASRKTGDQETQYF. For the CDR3, the DNA is TGTGCCAGTAGAAAGACAGGGGACCAAGAGACCCAGTACTTC.

The rearrangement uses TRBV5-1 and TRBJ2-7; 8 nucleotides agree with TRBD1. CDR3 length: 14 residues. Germline V gene data show CDR1 as SGHRS and CDR2 as YFSETQ. V shed 3 bases, J shed 1 base, and the junction held 3 bases outside the gene matches. CDR3 in DNA: TGCGCCAGCAGCTCGACAGGGGCGTCCTACGAGCAGTACTTC. Translation: CASSSTGASYEQYF.

V usage is TRBV19 and J usage is TRBJ1-5; no firm D call. V was trimmed by 1 base and J by 5 bases, leaving 12 bases between them. The germline V gene has CDR1 LNHDA and CDR2 SQIVND (reference sequence). The CDR3 spans 15 residues. This CDR3 is CASSIGHGRDQPQHF. The DNA of the CDR3 is TGTGCCAGTAGTATAGGACATGGCCGAGATCAGCCCCAGCATTTT. Filled out from reference TRBV19 and TRBJ1-5, the complete variable domain reads DGGITQSPKYLFRKEGQNVTLSCEQNLNHDAMYWYRQDPGQGLRLIYYSQIVNDFQKGDIAEGYSVSREKKESFPLTVTSAQKNPTAFYLCASSIGHGRDQPQHFGDGTRLSIL.

The chain couples TRBV28 to TRBJ2-3, with D perhaps matching TRBD2 (7 bases). The ends were cut back, 3 bases at V and 7 bases at J, with 14 bases in the middle. Germline V gives CDR1 MDHEN, CDR2 SYDVKM. The CDR3 loop spans 14 amino acids. The CDR3 coding sequence is TGTGCCAGCAGTTTGGGGGGGGCTGTAAATACGCAGTATTTT. This gives the protein CASSLGGAVNTQYF. Complete variable domain (other parts from reference TRBV28 and TRBJ2-3): DVKVTQSSRYLVKRTGEKVFLECVQDMDHENMFWYRQDPGLGLRLIYFSYDVKMKEKGDIPEGYSVSREKKERFSLILESASTNQTSMYLCASSLGGAVNTQYFGPGTRLTVL.

This CDR3 reads CASRKDGGIMNTEAFF. For the CDR3, the DNA is TGTGCCAGCAGAAAGGACGGGGGGATAATGAACACTGAAGCTTTCTTT. The chain recombines TRBV6-6 with TRBJ1-1; possible D gene TRBD1, 5 bases. Germline V gene data show CDR1 as MNHNY and CDR2 as SVGAGI (reference sequence). V dropped 6 bases and J dropped 0 bases, with 17 bases sitting between them. This CDR3 is 16 amino acids long.

This chain connects TRBV30 to TRBJ1-5, with a weak D call TRBD1 (5 bases). There are 13 residues in the CDR3. Trimming left V 5 bases short and J 5 bases short, with 13 bases between. Germline CDR1 GTSNPN, CDR2 SVGIG (reference sequence). The CDR3 is CAWARGMDQPQHF. CDR3 coding DNA: TGTGCCTGGGCTAGGGGTATGGATCAGCCCCAGCATTTT. Supplemented by reference TRBV30 and TRBJ1-5, the full variable domain reads SQTIHQWPATLVQPVGSPLSLECTVEGTSNPNLYWYRQAAGRGLQLLFYSVGIGQISSEVPQNLSASRPQDRQFILSSKKLLLSDSGFYLCAWARGMDQPQHFGDGTRLSIL.

The sample holds a few counts of this clone. The chain employs TRBV7-2 and TRBJ1-5; the D gene is possibly TRBD1 (6 bases). The V end lost 5 bases, the J end lost 7 bases, and 27 bases lay between the germline ends. This CDR3 is built from 18 residues. Germline CDR1 and CDR2: SGHTA and FQGNSA. The CDR3 region is CASSGGAGILNLGQPQHF. The CDR3 nucleotides are TGTGCCAGCAGCGGGGGGGCAGGAATACTTAATCTCGGGCAGCCCCAGCATTTT.

The chain uses TRBV29-1 and TRBJ2-5; 8 positions match TRBD1. The CDR3 length is 14 residues. J lost 4 bases, V lost 5 bases, and 9 bases had no gene match. Looked up from germline, CDR1 is SQVTM and CDR2 is ANQGSEA. The CDR3 loop is CSVSDRGEGETQYF. Here the CDR3 DNA reads TGCAGCGTTTCCGACAGGGGTGAGGGAGAGACCCAGTACTTC.

The chain couples TRBV11-2 to TRBJ2-1; no clear D gene. Trimming cost V 1 base and J 8 bases, with 6 bases left between them. This CDR3 has 12 amino acids. Germline V CDR1 and CDR2: SGHAT, FQNNGV. CDR3 sequence: CASSLGRYEQFF. As DNA, the CDR3 is TGTGCCAGCAGCTTAGGCCGGTATGAGCAGTTCTTC.

The chain employs TRBV6-5 and TRBJ1-2, with a tentative D call TRBD1 (5 bases). Germline-derived CDR1 and CDR2 are MNHEY and SVGAGI. V was trimmed by 2 bases and J by 10 bases, leaving 11 bases between them. The CDR3 loop spans 12 amino acids. The CDR3: CASSYAGTYYTF. Written as DNA, the CDR3 is TGTGCCAGCAGTTACGCCGGGACTTACTACACCTTC.

Of note for this clone: At one of its ends the junction is not consistent with the germline gene, which may arise from a read error. This sequence joins TRBV7-7 and TRBJ2-7; 7 bases align to TRBD1. Germline CDR1 is SSHAT and CDR2 is FNYEAQ (reference sequence). This CDR3 contains 14 residues. The CDR3 nucleotides read TGTGCTAGCAGCTTAGAGAGGGACAGCCACGAGCAGTACTTC. Protein: CASSLERDSHEQYF.

The chain uses TRBV27 and TRBJ2-5, with TRBD1 as a possible D gene (6 bases). CDR1 is MNHEY and CDR2 is SMNVEV in the germline V gene (reference sequence). The CDR3 length is 13 residues. Trimming shortened V by 4 bases and J by 4 bases, and 10 bases separated the two germline ends. The CDR3 region is CASSSNRVETQYF. The CDR3 region has the DNA TGTGCCAGCAGTTCGAACAGGGTAGAGACCCAGTACTTC.

The J gene is TRBJ1-4, the V gene TRBV21-1; the table's D call, TRBD1, has no DNA check behind it. TRBV21-1 is marked as a pseudogene. CDR3 length equals 18 residues. The CDR3 sequence is CASSLTKGARGESEKLFF. The CDR3 region has the DNA TGTGCCAGCAGCCTCACCAAGGGGGCCAGGGGAGAGTCTGAAAAACTGTTTTTT.

The rearrangement links TRBV5-4 to TRBJ2-7; 8 bases fit TRBD2. This CDR3 is 13 amino acids long. The germline V gene has CDR1 SGHNT and CDR2 YYREEE (reference sequence). The trim removed 2 bases at V and 6 bases at J, leaving 4 bases unmatched. CDR3 sequence (DNA): TGTGCCAGCAGCTTCTCGACTAGCGCCGAGCAGTACTTC. It is translated as CASSFSTSAEQYF.

This chain links TRBV27 with TRBJ2-3; 8 bases align to TRBD2. Trimming cost V 4 bases and J 14 bases; bases outside gene matches: 5. The CDR3 sequence is 11 residues long. Looked up from germline, CDR1 is MNHEY and CDR2 is SMNVEV (reference sequence). DNA of the CDR3: TGTGCCAGCAGTTCGGGAGGGCCATTGTATTTT. It specifies CASSSGGPLYF.

The chain couples TRBV11-3 to TRBJ2-7, with TRBD1 matching over 10 bases. The CDR3 contains 14 residues. The J segment lost 6 bases and the V segment lost 5 bases, leaving 7 bases of the junction unmatched. Germline V CDR1 and CDR2: SGHNT, YENEEA. DNA of the CDR3: TGTGCCAGCAGCAACCGGGACAGGGGCTCCGAGCAGTACTTC. It yields the protein CASSNRDRGSEQYF.